This T cell receptor beta chain was sequenced during a study of Tregs in tolerant kidney transplant recipients. Clones were sequenced by immunoSEQ multiplex PCR, and TCRdb holds only the in-frame ones, with some missing. The sample includes tens of thousands of clones, roughly 93% seen only once; the top ten take under 2%. Mixed chimerism was transient after nonmyeloablative marrow transplants from related graft donors. CD4+CD25+CD127- Tregs, CD4+CD25- non-Tregs, CD4 and CD8 cells were sorted. Trimming removed 4 bases from V and 0 bases from J, with 11 bases in between. CDR1 and CDR2 from the germline V gene are SGHRS and YFSETQ. CDR3 length equals 15 residues. Regarding this clone: The antigen is unknown.

Whole-study findings and limits: Nucleotide sequences could not be compared across some patients' samples due to primer changes.

The rearrangement links TRBV5-1 to TRBJ1-3, with a weak D call TRBD1 (6 bases). The sequenced sample was CD4+ T cells from blood (PBMCs), obtained 12 months after the transplant. The receptor was isolated from a human patient who received a combined kidney and bone marrow transplant. Some T cells may have originated in the graft donor. In DNA form, the CDR3 reads TGCGCCAGCAGCCGAGACAGGAGCTCTGGAAACACCATATATTTT. It is translated as CASSRDRSSGNTIYF.